The 2 T cell receptor beta chains below come from one sample, sequenced in a study of beta chain features in type 1 diabetes. The study, taken as a whole, reports: Shorter TCRB CDR3s, moderately but significantly so, marked every one of the four CD4+ subsets in Type 1 diabetes patients.

These receptors' targets are unknown. Of the isolated RNA, all was reverse transcribed, and so the sequenced material was expressed TCRB transcripts. Clones were read by immunoSEQ multiplex PCR, and TCRdb kept only the in-frame ones, dropping some. Among more than 550,000 clones listed, over 12% were seen once. Sequences were obtained from naive CD4+ T cells from blood. These receptors originate from a man aged 18-30 years with type 1 diabetes.

The rearrangement links TRBV30 to TRBJ2-3; 9 bases line up with TRBD1. Losses at the gene ends were 5 bases for V and 2 bases for J; bases not matched to a gene: 2. The V gene's germline CDR1 is GTSNPN and CDR2 SVGIG (reference sequence). This CDR3 spans 13 amino acids. This CDR3 reads CAWGTGITDTQYF. As DNA, the CDR3 is TGTGCCTGGGGGACAGGGATCACAGATACGCAGTATTTT.

This clone was counted a few times. The chain uses TRBV4-1 and TRBJ2-1; 11 bases map to TRBD1. CDR1 and CDR2 (germline): MGHRA, YSYEKL. The J segment lost 6 bases and the V segment lost 6 bases, leaving 7 bases of the junction unmatched. The CDR3 extends over 15 amino acids. Here the CDR3 reads CASSPAGTGGNEQFF. Written as DNA, the CDR3 is TGCGCCAGCAGTCCTGCCGGGACAGGGGGCAATGAGCAGTTCTTC.